One and the same sample provided the 22 T cell receptor beta chains below, sequenced in a study of T cells expressing NK-cell markers. TCRdb re-called the 5' RACE reads and gives one entry per CDR3 protein, without DNA. The sample data list about 150,000 distinct CDR3 sequences. What was sequenced was blood T cells: a sorted CD56 or NKG2C T cell subset, CD4+ or CD8+ T cells, or bulk PBMC T cells (not recorded which). The receptors stem from a woman aged 45-60 years in good health.

V usage is TRBV9 and J usage is TRBJ2-1; as DNA is missing, the TRBD2 call by TCRdb cannot be tested. The germline CDR1 and CDR2 sequences are SGDLS and YYNGEE. This CDR3 comprises 14 residues. The chain's CDR3 is CASSVGLAPNEQFF.

V and J are TRBV5-1 and TRBJ2-3. Per the germline V gene, CDR1 is SGHRS and CDR2 is YFSETQ. The length of the CDR3 is 15 residues. CDR3 sequence: CASSLAEFSTDTQYF.

The chain recombines TRBV7-9 with TRBJ2-7. The V gene's germline CDR1 is SEHNR and CDR2 FQNEAQ (reference sequence). The CDR3 has 13 amino acids. The CDR3 reads CASSSTEFYEQYF. The full variable domain, with the rest looked up from reference TRBV7-9 and TRBJ2-7, is DTGVSQNPRHKITKRGQNVTFRCDPISEHNRLYWYRQTLGQGPEFLTYFQNEAQLEKSRLLSDRFSAERPKGSFSTLEIQRTEQGDSAMYLCASSSTEFYEQYFGPGTRLTVT.

V usage is TRBV5-1 and J usage is TRBJ2-6. CDR1 and CDR2 (germline): SGHRS, YFSETQ. This CDR3 is 17 amino acids long. The CDR3: CASSWGIGSAGANVLTF.

V gene TRBV6-6 combines with J gene TRBJ2-1. The germline gives CDR1 MNHNY, CDR2 SVGAGI (reference sequence). The CDR3 totals 13 residues. CDR3 in amino acids: CASSNSNYNEQFF.

The gene calls are TRBV10-3 and TRBJ2-5; no DNA is available, so the TRBD2 call from TCRdb remains unchecked. Germline lookup yields CDR1 ENHRY and CDR2 SYGVKD. This CDR3 is built from 13 residues. CDR3 amino acids: CATSEEVSETQYF.

The chain carries TRBV5-1 and TRBJ2-5; TCRdb's assignment of TRBD2 cannot be checked, as there is no DNA. The germline gives CDR1 SGHRS, CDR2 YFSETQ. The CDR3 consists of 15 residues. This CDR3 is CASSRLPGLGETQYF.

This rearrangement joins TRBV20-1 to TRBJ2-7; the D gene TCRdb calls, TRBD2, cannot be checked with no DNA. CDR3 length: 14 residues. Germline CDR1 is DFQATT and CDR2 is SNEGSKA (reference sequence). This CDR3 is CSARVGGFGYEQYF.

The chain combines TRBV6-2 or TRBV6-3 with TRBJ2-7; the TCRdb D gene call, TRBD1, has no DNA to confirm it. CDR1 and CDR2 from the germline V gene are MNHEY and SVGEGT. This CDR3 is built from 15 residues. The CDR3 loop reads CASSSSQGVSYEQYF.

This rearrangement joins TRBV20-1 to TRBJ2-4; TCRdb's assignment of TRBD2 cannot be checked, as there is no DNA. Germline V gives CDR1 DFQATT, CDR2 SNEGSKA (reference sequence). The CDR3 is 15 residues long. CDR3: CSALAAGGAKNIQYF.

V usage is TRBV25-1 and J usage is TRBJ2-7; the TCRdb call, TRBD1, lacks DNA for checking. Germline CDR1 MGHDK, CDR2 SYGVNS. This CDR3 contains 15 residues. The CDR3 region is CASRGSPDRGHEQYF.

The V and J genes are TRBV7-6 and TRBJ2-7; no DNA is available, so the TRBD1 call from TCRdb remains unchecked. The length of the CDR3 is 13 residues. CDR1 is SGHVS, CDR2 FNYEAQ, per germline. CDR3 in amino acids: CASSSLGGYEQYF.

This chain joins TRBV6-4 and TRBJ2-1; no DNA is available, so the TRBD2 call from TCRdb remains unchecked. Germline V CDR1 and CDR2: MRHNA, SNTAGT. The CDR3 covers 15 residues. The CDR3: CASSLGTSQHNEQFF.

The chain uses TRBV7-8 and TRBJ1-1; the D call of TRBD1 rests on TCRdb alone, since no DNA is present to check it. This CDR3 is 14 amino acids long. The V gene's germline CDR1 is SGHVS and CDR2 FQNEAQ. CDR3 sequence: CASSSGGAVTEAFF.

The V gene is TRBV12-3 or TRBV12-4, the J gene TRBJ2-5; TCRdb outputs TRBD2, but without DNA this stays unchecked. The CDR3 totals 14 residues. The CDR3 sequence: CASAASGYQETQYF.

The CDR3 here is CSVLASDTQYF. The rearrangement uses TRBV29-1 and TRBJ2-3; TCRdb lists TRBD2, though no DNA is available to test this call. Germline CDR1 is SQVTM and CDR2 is ANQGSEA. This CDR3 is 11 amino acids long.

The rearrangement uses TRBV5-1 and TRBJ2-7. The CDR3 is 14 amino acids. Per the germline V gene, CDR1 is SGHRS and CDR2 is YFSETQ. This chain's CDR3 is CASKLASGTYEQYF.

The V gene is TRBV6-2 or TRBV6-3, the J gene TRBJ2-7; the TCRdb call, TRBD1, lacks DNA for checking. This CDR3 contains 14 residues. Germline CDR1 is MNHEY and CDR2 is SVGEGT. The CDR3 sequence is CASSLGGRTYEQYF.

The chain uses TRBV28 and TRBJ2-2. The V gene's germline CDR1 is MDHEN and CDR2 SYDVKM. This CDR3 comprises 13 residues. The CDR3 region is CASSLQKTGELFF.

V and J are TRBV30 and TRBJ2-3. Germline V gene sequence: CDR1 GTSNPN, CDR2 SVGIG (reference sequence). This CDR3 has 14 amino acids. This CDR3 is CAWSVGSHTDTQYF.

The chain recombines TRBV7-9 with TRBJ2-7; TCRdb's assignment of TRBD2 cannot be checked, as there is no DNA. The CDR3 covers 15 residues. The V gene's germline CDR1 is SEHNR and CDR2 FQNEAQ (reference sequence). The CDR3: CASSSLAGESYEQYF.

Here the CDR3 reads CASSQSTGSHTEAFF. The J gene is TRBJ1-1, the V gene TRBV4-2; as DNA is missing, the TRBD1 call by TCRdb cannot be tested. This CDR3 comprises 15 residues. Germline V gene lookup returns CDR1 LGHNA and CDR2 YNFKEQ.